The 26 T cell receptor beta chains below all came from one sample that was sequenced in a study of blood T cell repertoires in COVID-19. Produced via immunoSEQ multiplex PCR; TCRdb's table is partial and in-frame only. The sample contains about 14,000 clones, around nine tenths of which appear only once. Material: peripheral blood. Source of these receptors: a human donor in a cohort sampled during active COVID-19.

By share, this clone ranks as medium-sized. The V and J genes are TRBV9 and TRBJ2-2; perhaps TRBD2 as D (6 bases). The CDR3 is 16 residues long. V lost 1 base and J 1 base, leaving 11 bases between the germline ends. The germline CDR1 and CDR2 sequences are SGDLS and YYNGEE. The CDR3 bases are TGTGCCAGCAGCGTAAGAAATAGCGGGAACACCGGGGAGCTGTTTTTT. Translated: CASSVRNSGNTGELFF.

The CDR3 region is CASSQILYEQYF. The CDR3 region has the DNA TGTGCCAGCAGCCAAATACTCTACGAGCAGTACTTC. The chain recombines TRBV16 with TRBJ2-7; D not resolved. The CDR3 is made up of 12 amino acids. V was cut by 2 bases and J by 3 bases, with 5 bases left in between. Per germline, CDR1 KGHSY and CDR2 FQNENV.

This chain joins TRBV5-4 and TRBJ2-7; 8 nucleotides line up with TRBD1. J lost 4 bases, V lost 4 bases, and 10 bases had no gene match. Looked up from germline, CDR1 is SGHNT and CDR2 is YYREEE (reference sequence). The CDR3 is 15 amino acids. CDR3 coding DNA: TGTGCCAGCAGCAATTATGCAGGGGGCGGGTACGAGCAGTACTTC. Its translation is CASSNYAGGGYEQYF.

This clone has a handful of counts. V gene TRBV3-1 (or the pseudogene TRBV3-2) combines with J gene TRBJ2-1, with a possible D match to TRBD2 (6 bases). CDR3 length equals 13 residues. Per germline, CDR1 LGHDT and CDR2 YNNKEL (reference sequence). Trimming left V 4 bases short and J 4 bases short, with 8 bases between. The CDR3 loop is CASSRGTYNEQFF. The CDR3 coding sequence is TGTGCCAGCAGCCGTGGGACTTACAATGAGCAGTTCTTC.

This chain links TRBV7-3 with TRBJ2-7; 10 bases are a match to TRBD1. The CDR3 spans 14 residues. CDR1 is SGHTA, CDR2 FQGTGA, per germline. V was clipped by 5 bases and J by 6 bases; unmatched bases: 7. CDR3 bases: TGTGCCAGCAGCCCCGGGACAGGGGTACGCGAGCAGTACTTC. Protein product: CASSPGTGVREQYF.

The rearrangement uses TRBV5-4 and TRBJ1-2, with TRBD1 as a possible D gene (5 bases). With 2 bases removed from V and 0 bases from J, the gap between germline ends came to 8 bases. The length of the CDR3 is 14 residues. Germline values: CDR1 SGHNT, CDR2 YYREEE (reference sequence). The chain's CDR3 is CASSLTGANYGYTF. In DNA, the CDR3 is TGTGCCAGCAGCTTAACAGGAGCTAACTATGGCTACACCTTC.

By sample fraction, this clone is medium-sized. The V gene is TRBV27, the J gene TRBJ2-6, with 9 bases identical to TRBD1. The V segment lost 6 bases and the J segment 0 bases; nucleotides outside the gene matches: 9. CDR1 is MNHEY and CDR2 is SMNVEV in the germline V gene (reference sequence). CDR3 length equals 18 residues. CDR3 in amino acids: CASSYSGTGFSGANVLTF. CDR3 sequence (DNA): TGTGCCAGCAGCTATTCCGGGACAGGGTTCTCTGGGGCCAACGTCCTGACTTTC.

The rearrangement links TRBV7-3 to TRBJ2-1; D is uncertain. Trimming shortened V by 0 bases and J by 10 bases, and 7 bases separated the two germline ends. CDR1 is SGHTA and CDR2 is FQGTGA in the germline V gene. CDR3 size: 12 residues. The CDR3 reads CASSLTAREQFF. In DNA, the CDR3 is TGTGCCAGCAGCTTAACGGCCCGAGAGCAGTTCTTC.

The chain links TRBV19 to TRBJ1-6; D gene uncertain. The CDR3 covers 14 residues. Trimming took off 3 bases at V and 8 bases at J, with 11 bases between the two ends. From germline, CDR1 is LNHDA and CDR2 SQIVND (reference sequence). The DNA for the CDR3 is TGTGCCAGTAGTATTCGGGAGGCGGATTCACCCCTCCACTTT. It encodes CASSIREADSPLHF.

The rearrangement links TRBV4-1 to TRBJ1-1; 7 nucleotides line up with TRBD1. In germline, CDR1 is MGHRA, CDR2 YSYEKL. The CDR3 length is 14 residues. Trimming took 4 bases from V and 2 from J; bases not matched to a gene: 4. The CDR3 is CASSPTGDNTEAFF. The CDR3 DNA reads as TGCGCCAGCAGCCCTACAGGGGATAACACTGAAGCTTTCTTT.

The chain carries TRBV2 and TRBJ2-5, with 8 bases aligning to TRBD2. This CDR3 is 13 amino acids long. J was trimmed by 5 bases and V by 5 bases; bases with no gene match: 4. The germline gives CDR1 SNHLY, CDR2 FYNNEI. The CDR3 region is CASSRTSMETQYF. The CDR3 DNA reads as TGTGCCAGCAGTCGGACTAGCATGGAGACCCAGTACTTC.

As DNA, the CDR3 is TGTGCCACCAGTGACTCTACAGGGATGAAAGCTTTCTTT. Its translation: CATSDSTGMKAFF. The rearrangement joins TRBV24-1 to TRBJ1-1; D is possibly TRBD1 (6 bases). Per the germline V gene, CDR1 is KGHDR and CDR2 is SFDVKD. The CDR3 has 13 residues. V lost 4 bases and J lost 9, with 14 bases in between.

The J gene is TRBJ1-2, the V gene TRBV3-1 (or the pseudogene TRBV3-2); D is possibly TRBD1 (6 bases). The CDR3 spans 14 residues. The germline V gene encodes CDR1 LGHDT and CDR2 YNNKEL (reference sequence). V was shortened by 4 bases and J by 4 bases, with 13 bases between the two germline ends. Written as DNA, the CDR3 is TGTGCCAGCAGCCTTAGACAGGAGGCCTATGGCTACACCTTC. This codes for CASSLRQEAYGYTF.

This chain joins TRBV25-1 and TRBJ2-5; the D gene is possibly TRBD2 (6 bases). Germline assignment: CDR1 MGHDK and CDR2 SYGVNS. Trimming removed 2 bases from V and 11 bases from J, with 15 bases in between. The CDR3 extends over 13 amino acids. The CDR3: CASSELMREEQYF. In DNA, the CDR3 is TGTGCCAGCAGTGAACTGATGAGGGAGGAACAGTACTTC.

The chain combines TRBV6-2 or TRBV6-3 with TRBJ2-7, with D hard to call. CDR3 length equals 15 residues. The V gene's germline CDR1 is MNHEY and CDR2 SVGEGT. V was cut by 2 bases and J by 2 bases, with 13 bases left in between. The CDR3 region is CASSYRGAPTYEQYF. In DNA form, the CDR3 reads TGTGCCAGCAGTTACCGAGGCGCGCCGACCTACGAGCAGTACTTC.

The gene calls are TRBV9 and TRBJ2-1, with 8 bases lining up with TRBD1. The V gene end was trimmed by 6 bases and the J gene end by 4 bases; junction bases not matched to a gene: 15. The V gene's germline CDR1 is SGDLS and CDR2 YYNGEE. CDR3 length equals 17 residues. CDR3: CASNQPPTGAGYNEQFF. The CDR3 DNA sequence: TGTGCCAGCAACCAACCCCCGACAGGGGCAGGATACAATGAGCAGTTCTTC.

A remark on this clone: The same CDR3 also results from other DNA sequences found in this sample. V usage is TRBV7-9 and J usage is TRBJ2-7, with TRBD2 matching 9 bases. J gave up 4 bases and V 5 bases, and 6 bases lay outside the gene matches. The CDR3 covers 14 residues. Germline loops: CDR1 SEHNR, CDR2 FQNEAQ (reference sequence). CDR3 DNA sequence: TGTGCCAGCAGCCTTAGCGGGAGAGAATACGAGCAGTACTTC. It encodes CASSLSGREYEQYF.

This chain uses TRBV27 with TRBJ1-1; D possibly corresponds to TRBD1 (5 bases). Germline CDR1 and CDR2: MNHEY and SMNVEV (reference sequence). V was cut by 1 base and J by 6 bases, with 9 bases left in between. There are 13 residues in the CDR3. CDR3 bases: TGTGCCAGCAGTTTATGGGGCCCCGCTGAAGCTTTCTTT. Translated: CASSLWGPAEAFF.

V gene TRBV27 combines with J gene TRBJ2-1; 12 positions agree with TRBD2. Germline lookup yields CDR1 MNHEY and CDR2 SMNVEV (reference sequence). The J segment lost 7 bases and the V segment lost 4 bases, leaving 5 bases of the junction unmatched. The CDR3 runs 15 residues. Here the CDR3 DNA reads TGTGCCAGCAGTTCCGGGACTAGCGGGTTTAATGAGCAGTTCTTC. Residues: CASSSGTSGFNEQFF.

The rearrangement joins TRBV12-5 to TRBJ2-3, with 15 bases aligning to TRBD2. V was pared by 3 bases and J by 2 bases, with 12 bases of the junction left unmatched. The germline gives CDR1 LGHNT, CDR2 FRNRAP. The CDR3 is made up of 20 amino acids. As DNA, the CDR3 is TGTGCTAGTGGTTTCCGAGGACTAGCGGGAGGGCTCCTCCCCACAGATACGCAGTATTTT. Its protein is CASGFRGLAGGLLPTDTQYF. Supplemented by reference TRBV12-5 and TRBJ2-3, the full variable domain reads DARVTQTPRHKVTEMGQEVTMRCQPILGHNTVFWYRQTMMQGLELLAYFRNRAPLDDSGMPKDRFSAEMPDATLATLKIQPSEPRDSAVYFCASGFRGLAGGLLPTDTQYFGPGTRLTVL.

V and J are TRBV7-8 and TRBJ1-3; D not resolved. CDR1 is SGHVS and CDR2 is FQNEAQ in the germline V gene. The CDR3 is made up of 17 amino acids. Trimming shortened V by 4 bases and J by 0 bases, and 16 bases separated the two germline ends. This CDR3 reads CASSSYTKPSSGNTIYF. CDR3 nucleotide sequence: TGTGCCAGCAGCTCCTACACTAAACCCTCCTCTGGAAACACCATATATTTT.

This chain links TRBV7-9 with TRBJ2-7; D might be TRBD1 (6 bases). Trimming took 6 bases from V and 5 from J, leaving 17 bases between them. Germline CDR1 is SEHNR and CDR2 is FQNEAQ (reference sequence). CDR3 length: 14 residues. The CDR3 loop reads CASSPQGKFDEQYF. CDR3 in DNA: TGTGCCAGCAGTCCACAGGGAAAATTCGACGAGCAGTACTTC.

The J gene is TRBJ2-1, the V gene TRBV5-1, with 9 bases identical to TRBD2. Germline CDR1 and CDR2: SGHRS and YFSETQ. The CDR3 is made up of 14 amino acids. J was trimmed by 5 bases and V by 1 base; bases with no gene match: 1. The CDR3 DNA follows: TGCGCCAGCAGCTTGCCTAGCGGGGACAATGAGCAGTTCTTC. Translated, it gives CASSLPSGDNEQFF.

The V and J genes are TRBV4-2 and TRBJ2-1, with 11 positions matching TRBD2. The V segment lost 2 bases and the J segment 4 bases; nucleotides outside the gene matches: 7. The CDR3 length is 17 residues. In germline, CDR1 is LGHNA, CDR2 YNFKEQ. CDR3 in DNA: TGTGCCAGCAGCCAACCACTAGCGGGAGCCCAATACAATGAGCAGTTCTTC. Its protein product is CASSQPLAGAQYNEQFF.

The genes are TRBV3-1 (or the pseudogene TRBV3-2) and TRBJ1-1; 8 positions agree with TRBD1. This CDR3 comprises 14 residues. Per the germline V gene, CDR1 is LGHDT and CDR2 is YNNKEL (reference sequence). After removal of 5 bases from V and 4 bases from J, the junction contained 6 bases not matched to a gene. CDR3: CASSSNTGGTEAFF. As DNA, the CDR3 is TGTGCCAGCAGCTCGAATACAGGGGGCACTGAAGCTTTCTTT.

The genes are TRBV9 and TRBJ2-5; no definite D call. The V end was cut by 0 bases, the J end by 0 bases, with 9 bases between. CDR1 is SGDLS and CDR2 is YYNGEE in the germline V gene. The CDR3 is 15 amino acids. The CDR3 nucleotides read TGTGCCAGCAGCGTAGGCGGAGCAGACCAAGAGACCCAGTACTTC. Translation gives CASSVGGADQETQYF.